A selection of T cell receptor beta chains follows, all from one sample in a study of shared clonotypes between healthy human individuals. The repertoire was sequenced with immunoSEQ multiplex PCR; TCRdb's copy has only in-frame clones and lacks some. Among some 2.4 million clones listed, over 85% were seen once. Specimen: naive CD4+ T cells from PBMCs. Receptors originate from a man aged 18 to 35 in good health. Some clones in this sample may be carry-over from other donors' samples. Each CDR3 is given with its conserved first and last residue. The D gene is left open where the match is weak. Clone size appears in some rows only: once, few, many, or a class for an expanded clone.

j_call | v_call | d_call | clone_size | cdr3_nt | cdr3_aa
TRBJ2-1 | TRBV5-1 | - | - | TGCGCCAGCAGCTTGGCCGATCGGAGCTCCTACAATGAGCAGTTCTTC | CASSLADRSSYNEQFF
TRBJ1-1 | TRBV11-1 | - | - | TGTGCCAGCAGCGATCCACAGGGCACGAACACTGAAGCTTTCTTT | CASSDPQGTNTEAFF
TRBJ2-5 | TRBV5-8 | TRBD2 | - | TGTGCCAGCAGCCCGACTAGCGGGAGAGATTGGGAGACCCAGTACTTC | CASSPTSGRDWETQYF
TRBJ2-1 | TRBV5-4 | TRBD2 | - | TGTGCCAGCGGGACTAGCGGGCGAAATTACAATGAGCAGTTCTTC | CASGTSGRNYNEQFF
TRBJ1-5 | TRBV19 | - | - | TGTGCCAGTAGCTTCGGACGCGGCCGGGATCAGCCCCAGCATTTT | CASSFGRGRDQPQHF
TRBJ1-6 | TRBV30 | - | - | TGTGCCTGGAGGACAGCCCGGGATTCACCCCTCCACTTT | CAWRTARDSPLHF
TRBJ2-5 | TRBV6-5 | - | - | TGTGCCAGCAGTTTCACAGGTTTCCAAGAGACCCAGTACTTC | CASSFTGFQETQYF
TRBJ2-3 | TRBV27 | - | - | TGTGCCAGCAGCGGGCGGGCAGCCGGAGATACGCAGTATTTT | CASSGRAAGDTQYF
TRBJ2-4 | TRBV19 | TRBD2 | - | TGTGCCAGTAGTATTAGCGGGGTGCACATTCAGTACTTC | CASSISGVHIQYF
TRBJ2-3 | TRBV2 | TRBD2 | - | TGTGCCAGCTGTGGGCGGGAGCGCACAGATACGCAGTATTTT | CASCGRERTDTQYF
TRBJ2-1 | TRBV2 | TRBD1 | once | TGTGCCAGCAGGGGGGGGACAGGGGCCTACAATGAGCAGTTCTTC | CASRGGTGAYNEQFF
TRBJ2-7 | TRBV21-1 | - | once | TGTGCCAGCAGCACATGGACTAGCGGGAGTGTTAGCTCCTACGAGCAGTACTTC | CASSTWTSGSVSSYEQYF
TRBJ1-2 | TRBV4-1 | TRBD1 | - | TGCGCCAGCAGCCCGACAGGGTATTTTTATGGCTACACCTTC | CASSPTGYFYGYTF
TRBJ2-7 | TRBV6-1 | - | - | TGTGCCAGCCTACCAGCGGTTCGCAGCTCCTACGAGCAGTACTTC | CASLPAVRSSYEQYF
TRBJ1-4 | TRBV7-7 | - | - | TGTGCCAGCAGCCCCAAGCGGGACACCGCTGAAAAACTGTTTTTT | CASSPKRDTAEKLFF
TRBJ2-1 | TRBV5-6 | TRBD1 | - | TGTGCCAGCAGCCTCGGGACAGCGTACAATGAGCAGTTCTTC | CASSLGTAYNEQFF
TRBJ2-3 | TRBV6-1 | - | - | TGTGCCAGCAGGGGCCTACAGGATACGCAGTATTTT | CASRGLQDTQYF